The present T cell receptor (beta chain) was sequenced within a study of blood T cell repertoires in COVID-19. Study-level information: Whether acute or convalescent, the COVID-19 samples came from the United States, Italy and Spain. T cells, B-cell-depleted T cells, or PBMCs supplied cDNA or gDNA.

The CDR3 totals 15 residues. Per germline, CDR1 LGHNA and CDR2 YSLEER. V lost 3 bases, J lost 3 bases, and 6 bases stayed unmatched. Study processing details: Amplification with reference gene primers provided the estimates of nucleated cell counts. Sequencing used immunoSEQ multiplex PCR; TCRdb keeps in-frame clones, though not all of them. The V and J calls and the clone size are those of that table, but D and trimming were determined from the DNA. The sample contains approximately 83,000 clones, 85% of which appear only once. Sequences were obtained from peripheral blood. The receptor comes from a man aged 50 or older with acute or convalescent COVID-19. The rearrangement links TRBV4-3 to TRBJ2-7, with TRBD1 identical over 9 bases. CDR3 protein: CASSQTPGQGYEQYF. CDR3 nucleotides: TGCGCCAGCAGCCAGACTCCGGGACAGGGCTACGAGCAGTACTTC.